A single sample is the source of the 18 T cell receptor beta chains below, sequenced in a study of blood T cell repertoires in COVID-19. The method was immunoSEQ multiplex PCR; TCRdb's version includes in-frame clones alone and lacks a portion of them. The table records around 280,000 clones, 86% of them present only once. The sample taken for sequencing was peripheral blood. These receptors were collected from a woman aged 30 to 39 who had recovered from COVID-19.

The chain employs TRBV28 and TRBJ2-5; 11 bases align to TRBD1. Unmatched junction bases numbered 8, after V lost 3 bases and J lost 5 bases. The CDR3 loop spans 16 amino acids. The V gene's germline CDR1 is MDHEN and CDR2 SYDVKM. The CDR3 nucleotides are TGTGCCAGCAGTTTGTTGCGGGACAGGGGGTCGGAGACCCAGTACTTC. Encoded protein: CASSLLRDRGSETQYF.

This clone was recorded only once. The chain carries TRBV12-3 or TRBV12-4 and TRBJ2-5; D unclear. This CDR3 contains 13 residues. Trimming shortened V by 2 bases and J by 4 bases, and 8 bases separated the two germline ends. CDR3 sequence reads: CASSLKFLETQYF. CDR3 nucleotide sequence: TGTGCCAGCAGTTTAAAATTCTTAGAGACCCAGTACTTC.

This clone was found once. This rearrangement joins TRBV2 to TRBJ2-2, with D maybe TRBD2 (6 bases). V lost 8 bases and J 12 bases, leaving 16 bases between the germline ends. Germline values: CDR1 SNHLY, CDR2 FYNNEI. This CDR3 contains 12 residues. The CDR3 is CASGSGVVKLFF. The CDR3, as DNA: TGTGCCAGCGGGTCGGGGGTGGTGAAGCTGTTTTTT. The variable domain in full, with the rest retrieved from reference TRBV2 and TRBJ2-2, is EPEVTQTPSHQVTQMGQEVILRCVPISNHLYFYWYRQILGQKVEFLVSFYNNEISEKSEIFDDQFSVERPDGSNFTLKIRSTKLEDSAMYFCASGSGVVKLFFGEGSRLTVL.

Here the CDR3 DNA reads TGTGCCAGCAGCTTGCCCCTCTATGGCTACACCTTC. Protein product: CASSLPLYGYTF. This chain joins TRBV5-5 and TRBJ1-2, with unresolved D. V was pared by 1 base and J by 4 bases, with 5 bases between. Germline V gene lookup returns CDR1 SGHKS and CDR2 YYEKEE (reference sequence). The CDR3 consists of 12 residues.

A few counts support this clone. The same CDR3 can be traced to other DNA sequences in this sample. The chain carries TRBV5-1 and TRBJ2-7; 9 positions match TRBD1. The junction had 6 bases not matched to a gene; V was cut back by 4 bases and J by 1 base. Germline-derived CDR1 and CDR2 are SGHRS and YFSETQ. The CDR3 is 15 residues long. DNA for the CDR3: TGCGCCAGCAGCCTAGCCGGGACAGGGTCCTACGAGCAGTACTTC. As protein: CASSLAGTGSYEQYF.

The rearrangement uses TRBV7-9 and TRBJ1-2, with a possible D match to TRBD1 (6 bases). V was trimmed by 3 bases and J by 4 bases, leaving 15 bases between them. This CDR3 comprises 15 residues. In germline, CDR1 is SEHNR, CDR2 FQNEAQ (reference sequence). CDR3: CASSLGATGTYGYTF. Here the CDR3 DNA reads TGTGCCAGCAGCTTGGGGGCAACAGGGACCTATGGCTACACCTTC.

The chain combines TRBV7-9 with TRBJ2-1; no clear D gene. CDR1 and CDR2 from the germline V gene are SEHNR and FQNEAQ (reference sequence). The V end was cut by 3 bases, the J end by 0 bases, with 9 bases between. The CDR3 is made up of 15 amino acids. The CDR3 region has the DNA TGTGCCAGCAGCTTGGAGCTTAGCTCCTACAATGAGCAGTTCTTC. This codes for CASSLELSSYNEQFF.

The chain has TRBV30 and TRBJ1-5, with a weak D call TRBD1 (5 bases). The CDR3 length is 13 residues. Between the trimmed V and J ends, which lost 4 bases and 1 base, there was a span of 8 bases. Germline CDR1 and CDR2: GTSNPN and SVGIG (reference sequence). The CDR3 coding sequence is TGTGCCTGGAAGCGGGACAGCAATCAGCCCCAGCATTTT. Translating gives CAWKRDSNQPQHF.

The V and J genes are TRBV5-4 and TRBJ1-2, with 7 nucleotides matching TRBD1. The CDR3 is 12 residues long. J gave up 6 bases and V 3 bases, and 2 bases lay outside the gene matches. Per germline, CDR1 SGHNT and CDR2 YYREEE (reference sequence). This CDR3 reads CASSWDSDGYTF. CDR3 nucleotides: TGTGCCAGCAGCTGGGACAGCGATGGCTACACCTTC. The complete variable domain, with remaining parts taken from reference TRBV5-4 and TRBJ1-2, reads ETGVTQSPTHLIKTRGQQVTLRCSSQSGHNTVSWYQQALGQGPQFIFQYYREEENGRGNFPPRFSGLQFPNYSSELNVNALELDDSALYLCASSWDSDGYTFGSGTRLTVV.

The table lists this clone with a few counts. The J gene is TRBJ1-6, the V gene TRBV18, with a weak D call TRBD1 (6 bases). The CDR3 has 17 amino acids. Looked up from germline, CDR1 is KGHSH and CDR2 is LQKENI. V lost 2 bases and J 7 bases, leaving 18 bases between the germline ends. This CDR3 is CASSPAGGARLNSPLHF. DNA of the CDR3: TGTGCCAGCTCACCAGCTGGGGGGGCCAGATTAAATTCACCCCTCCACTTT.

The chain carries TRBV7-3 and TRBJ2-1; D is possibly TRBD2 (5 bases). The germline gives CDR1 SGHTA, CDR2 FQGTGA. Trimming shortened V by 1 base and J by 4 bases, and 11 bases separated the two germline ends. The CDR3 runs 15 residues. DNA for the CDR3: TGTGCCAGCAGCTTAAACCCACTAGTTTACAATGAGCAGTTCTTC. This codes for CASSLNPLVYNEQFF.

The chain recombines TRBV5-4 with TRBJ2-7, with 8 bases that match TRBD2. CDR1 is SGHNT and CDR2 is YYREEE in the germline V gene (reference sequence). V lost 3 bases to trimming and J lost 3 bases; unmatched junction nucleotides: 8. The CDR3 has 15 amino acids. The CDR3 DNA reads TGTGCCAGCAGCTCCCTCCGGGAGGGCCTCTACGAGCAGTACTTC. It is translated as CASSSLREGLYEQYF.

The chain is built from TRBV5-4 and TRBJ2-3, with unresolved D. CDR1 SGHNT and CDR2 YYREEE come from the germline V gene (reference sequence). The CDR3 is made up of 16 amino acids. Trimming shortened V by 2 bases and J by 0 bases, and 13 bases separated the two germline ends. The CDR3 DNA follows: TGTGCCAGCAGCTTAGTATCCGGTTCTAGCACAGATACGCAGTATTTT. The encoded protein is CASSLVSGSSTDTQYF. Supplemented by reference TRBV5-4 and TRBJ2-3, the full variable domain reads ETGVTQSPTHLIKTRGQQVTLRCSSQSGHNTVSWYQQALGQGPQFIFQYYREEENGRGNFPPRFSGLQFPNYSSELNVNALELDDSALYLCASSLVSGSSTDTQYFGPGTRLTVL.

The gene calls are TRBV6-6 and TRBJ2-7; possible D gene TRBD2, 5 bases. Germline CDR1 and CDR2: MNHNY and SVGAGI (reference sequence). V lost 3 bases to trimming and J lost 0 bases, with 9 bases between them. CDR3 size: 14 residues. The CDR3 region has the DNA TGTGCCAGCAGTTATCCGGGAAGCTCCTACGAGCAGTACTTC. Residues: CASSYPGSSYEQYF.

Details on this clone: The junction differs from germline at one of its ends, possibly a read error. The chain employs TRBV20-1 and TRBJ1-2; no clear D gene. Germline lookup yields CDR1 DFQATT and CDR2 SNEGSKA (reference sequence). CDR3 length: 11 amino acids. The CDR3 sequence: CSARGGNGYTF. DNA of the CDR3: TGCAGTGCCAGAGGAGGTAATGGCTACACCTTC.

The chain has TRBV5-4 and TRBJ2-7; TRBD1 aligns across 9 bases. The CDR3 loop spans 13 amino acids. CDR1 SGHNT and CDR2 YYREEE come from the germline V gene (reference sequence). The V and J ends lost 2 bases and 7 bases, in that order; junction bases with no gene match: 4. The CDR3 nucleotides are TGTGCCAGCAGCTTACAGGGGGCGCGGGAGCAGTACTTC. Translation gives CASSLQGAREQYF.

The genes are TRBV5-1 and TRBJ1-2; TRBD1 might be the D (5 bases). Germline CDR1 and CDR2: SGHRS and YFSETQ. V shed 4 bases and J shed 3 bases, with 10 bases lying between them. The CDR3 loop spans 13 amino acids. CDR3 in amino acids: CASSLTADYGYTF. The CDR3 region has the DNA TGCGCCAGCAGCCTGACAGCTGACTATGGCTACACCTTC.

This chain joins TRBV5-4 and TRBJ2-5; D not certain. Trimming stripped 3 bases from V and 5 bases from J, with 8 bases between. This CDR3 comprises 12 residues. Germline CDR1 SGHNT, CDR2 YYREEE (reference sequence). CDR3 protein: CASSSTEETQYF. As DNA, the CDR3 is TGTGCCAGCAGCTCCACAGAGGAGACCCAGTACTTC. Together with reference TRBV5-4 and TRBJ2-5, the CDR3 gives the full variable domain: ETGVTQSPTHLIKTRGQQVTLRCSSQSGHNTVSWYQQALGQGPQFIFQYYREEENGRGNFPPRFSGLQFPNYSSELNVNALELDDSALYLCASSSTEETQYFGPGTRLLVL.